A single T cell receptor (beta chain) is shown here with its context. What it binds is unknown. The germline V gene encodes CDR1 MNHEY and CDR2 SVGAGI. CDR3 length: 15 residues. Losses at the gene ends were 5 bases for V and 0 bases for J; bases not matched to a gene: 3. The data were taken from a study of cytomegalovirus exposure and HLA in healthy donors. Study-level background: Unique TCRs from HLA-typed donors, approximately 80 million of them, were held in an early data release. Points from the study as a whole: Whilst most TCR sequences proved rare, a subset of public TCRs occurred across many donors. Fewer N-insertions (relative to the approximately 700-donor mean) were reportedly seen in an Asian-associated ancestry cluster in a later analysis.

A multiplex PCR was run with 60 Vbeta primers and 13 Jbeta primers. Original processing methods: It was a later analysis that counted roughly 80 million unique TCR beta chains, of which some 12 million were shared. Sequencing used immunoSEQ multiplex PCR; TCRdb keeps in-frame clones, though not all of them. V, J and clone size reflect that table, while D and trimming were determined from the DNA. The sample shows about 55,000 clones, around three quarters of them seen only once. This clonotype was obtained from a female donor in good health and CMV-seronegative. Source material: PBMCs. The chain uses TRBV6-5 and TRBJ2-1; 8 bases fit TRBD1. CDR3 DNA sequence: TGTGCCAGCAGTCAAGGACAGGGCTCCTACAATGAGCAGTTCTTC. Translating it yields CASSQGQGSYNEQFF.